The source of this T cell receptor beta chain is a study of T cell clonotyping in hematopoietic cell transplantation (dated by TCRdb to the early 2020s). Study-wide context: A total of about 140 blood samples were gathered in the study from over 30 consecutive transplant recipients along with their related donors. Patient recruitment ran from 2015 to January 2017, and follow-up continued until late 2020 or death.

With regard to this clone: There is no known antigen for this receptor. No much larger clone exists at a distance of one base, and base qualities are not known.

From a lookup of the germline V gene, CDR1 and CDR2 are MGHRA and YSYEKL. From the cysteine through the phenylalanine, the CDR3 covers 18 amino acids. Here the CDR3 DNA is all that survives: 54 bases in frame from base 1. Trimming removed 0 bases from V and 4 bases from J, leaving 20 bases between the germline ends. Results the study describes overall, beyond this receptor: A decrease in recipient TCR diversity was observed after transplant, and a progressive increase in pathologically expanded clonotypes was seen from day 30 to day 180. Recipient repertoires showed only a small fraction of overlap with donor repertoires, and over 95% appeared de novo at the given depth. Sample size was limited, and cells were not sorted, so CD4 and CD8 repertoire contributions could not be separated. Broader TCR repertoire diversity after transplant was predicted by Inverse Simpson Index values from donors and from recipients before transplant.

The immunoSEQ assay, a bias-controlled multiplex PCR using V- and J-specific primers, was used to amplify TCR beta CDR3 regions from genomic DNA. A second PCR step added a proprietary barcode and Illumina adapter sequences to the CDR3 amplicons. CDR3 libraries were sequenced on an Illumina MiSeq instrument. The study's processing was this. Export and quality control were performed with immunoSEQ Analyzer 3.0, and downstream analyses were performed with R Bioconductor and Immunarch. Only productive rearrangements in the normalized downsampled data set were used to calculate repertoire metrics. Clonotypes larger than 5 templates in the normalized cohort were defined as pathologically expanded. Repertoire diversity was measured with the Inverse Simpson Index. The non-normalized data set was used for CMV-specificity analyses so that all clonotypes could be captured. This immuneACCESS table, as held by TCRdb, lists in-frame sequences with V and J called but not all clones. Of the missing ones, under half trace to an unresolved V gene in checked studies; the others have no known cause. The D gene and trimming were derived from the DNA, and the V and J assignments and clone size from that table. This sample is represented by 15,000 or so clones; over 50% of them were singletons. The top ten constitute roughly 10% of the sample.

The sample's time point label, decoded: 30 days after allo-HCT. Recipient blood was collected about 28 days before transplant and at days 30, 100 and 180 after transplant. Using Nuclei Lysis Solution, genomic DNA was extracted from unfractionated peripheral blood mononuclear cells that were either fresh or cryopreserved. This sample comprised PBMCs, obtained 30 days after allogeneic stem cell transplant. The TCR was taken from a male patient in his fifties or sixties who had an allogeneic stem cell transplant from an unrelated donor, so T cells may come from the graft donor. Some clones in this sample may be carry-over from other donors' samples. The chain couples TRBV4-1 to TRBJ2-3; the D gene could be either TRBD1 or TRBD2, each agreeing at 5 bases. CDR3 protein: CASSQDPRDPEGSDTQYF. The DNA sequence is TGCGCCAGCAGCCAAGATCCCCGGGACCCTGAGGGGTCAGATACGCAGTATTTT.